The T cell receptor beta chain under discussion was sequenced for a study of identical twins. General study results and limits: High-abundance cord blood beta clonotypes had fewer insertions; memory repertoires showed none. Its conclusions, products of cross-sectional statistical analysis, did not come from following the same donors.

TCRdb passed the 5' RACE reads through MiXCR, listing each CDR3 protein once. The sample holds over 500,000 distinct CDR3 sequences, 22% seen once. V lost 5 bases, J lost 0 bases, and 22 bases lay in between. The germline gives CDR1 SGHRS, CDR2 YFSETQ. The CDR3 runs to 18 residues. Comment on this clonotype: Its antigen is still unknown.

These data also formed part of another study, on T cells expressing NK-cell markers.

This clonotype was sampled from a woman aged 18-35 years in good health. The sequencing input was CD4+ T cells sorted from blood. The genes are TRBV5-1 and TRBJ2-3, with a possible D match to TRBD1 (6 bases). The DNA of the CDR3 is TGCGCCAGCAGATCAGGGGTTCGGAGAAAGGAAAGCACAGATACGCAGTATTTT. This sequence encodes CASRSGVRRKESTDTQYF.